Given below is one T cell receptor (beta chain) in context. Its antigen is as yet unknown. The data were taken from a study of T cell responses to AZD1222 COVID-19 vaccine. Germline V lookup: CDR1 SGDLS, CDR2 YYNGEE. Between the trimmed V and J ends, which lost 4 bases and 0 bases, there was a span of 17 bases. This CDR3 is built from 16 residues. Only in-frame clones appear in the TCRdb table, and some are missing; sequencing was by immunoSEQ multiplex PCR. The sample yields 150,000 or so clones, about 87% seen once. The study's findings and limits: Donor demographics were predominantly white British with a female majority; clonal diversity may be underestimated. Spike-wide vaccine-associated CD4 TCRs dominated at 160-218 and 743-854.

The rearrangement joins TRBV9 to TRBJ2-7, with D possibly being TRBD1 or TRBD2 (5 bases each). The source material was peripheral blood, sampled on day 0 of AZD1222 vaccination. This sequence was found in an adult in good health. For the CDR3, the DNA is TGTGCCAGCAGCCCAGACCCGGGACGGTACTCCTACGAGCAGTACTTC. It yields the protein CASSPDPGRYSYEQYF.